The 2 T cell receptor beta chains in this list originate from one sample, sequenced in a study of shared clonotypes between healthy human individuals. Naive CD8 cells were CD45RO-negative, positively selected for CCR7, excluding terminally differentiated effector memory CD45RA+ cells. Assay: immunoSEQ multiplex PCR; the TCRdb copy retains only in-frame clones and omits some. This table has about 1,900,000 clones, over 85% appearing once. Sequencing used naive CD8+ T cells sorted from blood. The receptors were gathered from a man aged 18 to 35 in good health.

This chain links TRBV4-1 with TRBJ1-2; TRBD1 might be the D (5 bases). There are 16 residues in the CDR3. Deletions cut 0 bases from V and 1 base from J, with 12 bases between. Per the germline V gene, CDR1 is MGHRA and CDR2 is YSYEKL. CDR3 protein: CASSQDGHRINYGYTF. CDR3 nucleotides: TGCGCCAGCAGCCAAGATGGGCACAGGATTAACTATGGCTACACCTTC.

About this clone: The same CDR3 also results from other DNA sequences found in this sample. The CDR3 region has the DNA TGTGCCAGCAGCCTCGGACAGGGGGATCAGCCCCAGCATTTT. It encodes CASSLGQGDQPQHF. The rearrangement joins TRBV7-9 to TRBJ1-5; 10 bases map to TRBD1. Germline values: CDR1 SEHNR, CDR2 FQNEAQ (reference sequence). Unmatched junction bases numbered 3, after V lost 5 bases and J lost 5 bases. The CDR3 spans 14 residues.